The 29 T cell receptor beta chains below come from one sample, sequenced in a study of blood T cell repertoires in COVID-19. Assay: immunoSEQ multiplex PCR; the TCRdb copy retains only in-frame clones and omits some. The sample holds about 100,000 clones; around 79% are singletons and the top ten take about 20%. The sample taken for sequencing was peripheral blood. The receptors stem from an older man with active or convalescent COVID-19.

V usage is TRBV19 and J usage is TRBJ2-1; a weak D match, TRBD2 (7 bases). Germline CDR1 reads LNHDA; CDR2 reads SQIVND (reference sequence). V lost 5 bases and J lost 4, with 18 bases in between. This CDR3 region has 16 residues. In DNA form, the CDR3 reads TGTGCCAGTAGTCGTCTTAGGGGGGGAAGTTACAATGAGCAGTTCTTC. Translation: CASSRLRGGSYNEQFF.

This clone was picked up a small number of times. The chain links TRBV7-9 to TRBJ1-2; 9 bases fit TRBD1. Losses at the gene ends were 2 bases for V and 0 bases for J; bases not matched to a gene: 4. The CDR3 spans 16 residues. Germline V gene sequence: CDR1 SEHNR, CDR2 FQNEAQ (reference sequence). The CDR3 sequence: CASSLRGTGTNYGYTF. The CDR3 region has the DNA TGTGCCAGCAGCTTAAGGGGGACAGGGACTAACTATGGCTACACCTTC.

The V gene is TRBV6-5, the J gene TRBJ2-5; 7 bases align to TRBD1. This CDR3 spans 15 amino acids. Germline assignment: CDR1 MNHEY and CDR2 SVGAGI. The ends lost 7 bases at V and 9 bases at J; junction bases unmatched: 17. CDR3 DNA: TGTGCCAGCACCAGCGACAGGGTACGTGTCGGGGCCCAGTACTTC. This encodes CASTSDRVRVGAQYF.

This clone was counted once. The chain carries TRBV15 and TRBJ1-3; 7 bases fit TRBD1. Germline trimming cut 5 bases from V and 0 bases from J; bases unmatched to any gene: 7. Germline CDR1 LNHNV, CDR2 YYDKDF (reference sequence). CDR3 size: 16 residues. Here the CDR3 reads CATSGAWTGSGNTIYF. CDR3 DNA: TGTGCCACCAGCGGGGCGTGGACAGGCTCTGGAAACACCATATATTTT.

Only a few counts were recorded for this clone. The chain joins TRBV15 to TRBJ2-7; 13 nucleotides line up with TRBD2. The germline gives CDR1 LNHNV, CDR2 YYDKDF (reference sequence). The CDR3 length is 18 residues. The V segment lost 1 base and the J segment 6 bases; nucleotides outside the gene matches: 12. CDR3 amino acids: CATSRGRTSGGRWVEQYF. The CDR3 coding sequence is TGTGCCACCAGCAGAGGTAGGACTAGCGGGGGAAGGTGGGTCGAGCAGTACTTC.

This chain joins TRBV10-3 and TRBJ2-1, with 10 nucleotides matching TRBD2. Germline assignment: CDR1 ENHRY and CDR2 SYGVKD. The length of the CDR3 is 15 residues. The V and J ends lost 5 bases and 5 bases, in that order; junction bases with no gene match: 6. CDR3 region: CAISLLAGVNNEQFF. CDR3 sequence (DNA): TGTGCCATCAGTCTCCTAGCGGGGGTTAACAATGAGCAGTTCTTC.

The V and J genes are TRBV12-3 or TRBV12-4 and TRBJ2-3, with unresolved D. V lost 10 bases and J lost 2, with 7 bases in between. This CDR3 contains 11 residues. CDR3 region: CAILYTDTQYF. CDR3 nucleotides: TGTGCCATACTCTACACAGATACGCAGTATTTT.

The chain carries TRBV19 and TRBJ2-2; no firm D call. The germline V and J ends were trimmed by 7 bases and 7 bases, with 13 bases remaining between them. The CDR3 loop spans 13 amino acids. Germline CDR1 LNHDA, CDR2 SQIVND (reference sequence). The CDR3 region is CASMRIGGGELFF. As DNA, the CDR3 is TGTGCCAGTATGAGGATAGGTGGCGGGGAGCTGTTTTTT.

This clone was picked up one time. This sequence joins TRBV7-6 and TRBJ2-5, with D possibly matching TRBD1 (6 bases). CDR1 SGHVS and CDR2 FNYEAQ come from the germline V gene. The V end was cut by 5 bases, the J end by 4 bases, with 11 bases between. The CDR3 contains 13 residues. CDR3 residues: CASSTGSGETQYF. In DNA form, the CDR3 reads TGTGCCAGCAGCACAGGGTCGGGAGAGACCCAGTACTTC.

The V call is TRBV2, the J call TRBJ2-3, with D possibly matching TRBD2 (6 bases). CDR3 length: 11 amino acids. Germline V gene sequence: CDR1 SNHLY, CDR2 FYNNEI. Trimming pared 10 bases from V and 5 bases from J, leaving 10 bases between. The CDR3 coding sequence is TGTGCCATCCGGCGGGGAGATACGCAGTATTTT. Protein: CAIRRGDTQYF.

The V gene is TRBV6-6, the J gene TRBJ2-3; TRBD2 matches at 7 bases. Germline-derived CDR1 and CDR2 are MNHNY and SVGAGI (reference sequence). V shed 2 bases and J 1 base; nucleotides not matched to a gene: 3. This CDR3 spans 15 amino acids. The DNA for the CDR3 is TGTGCCAGCAGTTACGGGGCGGGGGGCACAGATACGCAGTATTTT. Translating gives CASSYGAGGTDTQYF.

V usage is TRBV5-1 and J usage is TRBJ2-3, with D tentatively TRBD1 (6 bases). Germline CDR1 is SGHRS and CDR2 is YFSETQ. CDR3 length equals 13 residues. V lost 5 bases and J 2 bases, leaving 9 bases between the germline ends. The CDR3 loop reads CASRDSFTDTQYF. The CDR3 DNA reads TGCGCCAGCAGGGACAGCTTCACAGATACGCAGTATTTT. Full variable domain (outside the CDR3, taken from reference TRBV5-1 and TRBJ2-3): KAGVTQTPRYLIKTRGQQVTLSCSPISGHRSVSWYQQTPGQGLQFLFEYFSETQRNKGNFPGRFSGRQFSNSRSEMNVSTLELGDSALYLCASRDSFTDTQYFGPGTRLTVL.

The chain is built from TRBV2 and TRBJ2-7; 12 nucleotides align to TRBD2. V dropped 3 bases and J dropped 3; count of bases not matched to a gene: 6. CDR3 size: 16 residues. Germline V gene data show CDR1 as SNHLY and CDR2 as FYNNEI. The chain's CDR3 is CASSELELAGGYEQYF. DNA of the CDR3: TGTGCCAGCAGTGAGCTCGAACTAGCGGGAGGCTACGAGCAGTACTTC.

V usage is TRBV10-3 and J usage is TRBJ2-5; D is uncertain. CDR1 is ENHRY, CDR2 SYGVKD, per germline. The length of the CDR3 is 13 residues. V lost 8 bases to trimming and J lost 4 bases, with 14 bases between them. Here the CDR3 reads CAIQSRVGETQYF. Written as DNA, the CDR3 is TGTGCCATCCAGAGTCGGGTTGGAGAGACCCAGTACTTC.

The chain recombines TRBV10-2 with TRBJ2-7; 8 bases match TRBD2. The junction had 6 bases not matched to a gene; V was cut back by 2 bases and J by 3 bases. Germline V gene data show CDR1 as WSHSY and CDR2 as SAAADI. CDR3 length: 15 amino acids. CDR3 sequence: CASSEETSVNYEQYF. DNA of the CDR3: TGCGCCAGCAGTGAGGAGACTAGCGTTAACTACGAGCAGTACTTC.

The rearrangement joins TRBV7-9 to TRBJ2-1; D is uncertain. Germline V lookup: CDR1 SEHNR, CDR2 FQNEAQ (reference sequence). CDR3 length: 15 amino acids. Trimming shortened V by 3 bases and J by 3 bases, and 12 bases separated the two germline ends. CDR3: CASSLWAGHYNEQFF. The CDR3 coding sequence is TGTGCCAGCAGCTTGTGGGCAGGTCACTACAATGAGCAGTTCTTC.

CDR3 residues: CSASLAGASYEQYF. The CDR3 coding sequence is TGCAGTGCTAGTCTAGCGGGGGCGTCCTACGAGCAGTACTTC. This chain joins TRBV20-1 and TRBJ2-7, with 10 positions matching TRBD2. The V segment lost 3 bases and the J segment 1 base; nucleotides outside the gene matches: 3. From germline, CDR1 is DFQATT and CDR2 SNEGSKA (reference sequence). This CDR3 spans 14 amino acids.

The rearrangement joins TRBV5-1 to TRBJ1-1; 10 bases match TRBD1. The J segment lost 6 bases and the V segment lost 0 bases, leaving 5 bases of the junction unmatched. CDR1 is SGHRS and CDR2 is YFSETQ in the germline V gene. The CDR3 covers 15 residues. In DNA form, the CDR3 reads TGCGCCAGCAGCTTGGAGACAGGGGGCAGGGCTGAAGCTTTCTTT. It yields the protein CASSLETGGRAEAFF.

Details on this clone: The same CDR3 arises from other DNA sequences in this sample as well. The gene calls are TRBV5-1 and TRBJ2-1; 9 bases are a match to TRBD1. The CDR3 contains 15 residues. V shed 3 bases and J 2 bases; nucleotides not matched to a gene: 3. The germline gives CDR1 SGHRS, CDR2 YFSETQ. The CDR3 bases are TGCGCCAGCAGCTCCGGACAGGGGACCTACAATGAGCAGTTCTTC. As protein: CASSSGQGTYNEQFF.

The chain links TRBV19 to TRBJ1-1; 9 bases are a match to TRBD1. Germline V CDR1 and CDR2: LNHDA, SQIVND (reference sequence). The CDR3 contains 16 residues. V was pared by 5 bases and J by 0 bases, with 7 bases of the junction left unmatched. In DNA, the CDR3 is TGTGCCAGTAGTTGGCGAACAGGGGGCGTGAACACTGAAGCTTTCTTT. This codes for CASSWRTGGVNTEAFF.

The chain is built from TRBV5-1 and TRBJ1-3; 7 bases are shared with TRBD1. From germline, CDR1 is SGHRS and CDR2 YFSETQ. The CDR3 consists of 15 residues. V dropped 4 bases and J dropped 0; count of bases not matched to a gene: 4. CDR3 nucleotide sequence: TGCGCCAGCAGCCGGACAGGCCTCTCTGGAAACACCATATATTTT. Translation: CASSRTGLSGNTIYF.

The CDR3 spells CASSLRPGFSEKLFF. In nucleotides, the CDR3 is TGTGCCAGCAGCCTCCGTCCAGGGTTTAGTGAAAAACTGTTTTTT. The chain recombines TRBV11-2 with TRBJ1-4, with a possible D match to TRBD1 (5 bases). Germline V lookup: CDR1 SGHAT, CDR2 FQNNGV. With 5 bases removed from V and 7 bases from J, the gap between germline ends came to 17 bases. This CDR3 has 15 amino acids.

The chain employs TRBV5-1 and TRBJ2-2; D might be TRBD2 (6 bases). Germline V gene sequence: CDR1 SGHRS, CDR2 YFSETQ. The V end was cut by 8 bases, the J end by 1 base, with 12 bases between. The CDR3 has 14 residues. CDR3 nucleotide sequence: TGCGCCAGTGGCGGGGACGGGAACACCGGGGAGCTGTTTTTT. Encoded protein: CASGGDGNTGELFF.

V is TRBV3-1 (or the pseudogene TRBV3-2) and J is TRBJ1-2; no reliable D call. With 0 bases removed from V and 3 bases from J, the gap between germline ends came to 8 bases. Germline V gene lookup returns CDR1 LGHDT and CDR2 YNNKEL (reference sequence). This CDR3 comprises 14 residues. The CDR3 DNA is TGTGCCAGCAGCCAAGACGGAGCAGACTATGGCTACACCTTC. Its protein is CASSQDGADYGYTF.

For this clone: Within the sample, other DNA sequences also encode this same CDR3. The chain carries TRBV18 and TRBJ1-5; 8 positions agree with TRBD1. This CDR3 has 14 residues. J was trimmed by 5 bases and V by 2 bases; bases with no gene match: 2. Germline values: CDR1 KGHSH, CDR2 LQKENI. CDR3 sequence reads: CASSPAGGDQPQHF. CDR3 bases: TGTGCCAGCTCACCAGCAGGGGGCGATCAGCCCCAGCATTTT. Supplemented by reference TRBV18 and TRBJ1-5, the full variable domain reads NAGVMQNPRHLVRRRGQEARLRCSPMKGHSHVYWYRQLPEEGLKFMVYLQKENIIDESGMPKERFSAEFPKEGPSILRIQQVVRGDSAAYFCASSPAGGDQPQHFGDGTRLSIL.

The sample holds many counts of this clone. The gene calls are TRBV28 and TRBJ1-2, with a weak D call TRBD1 (5 bases). The CDR3 has 15 amino acids. V lost 6 bases, J lost 2 bases, and 16 bases lay in between. The germline CDR1 and CDR2 sequences are MDHEN and SYDVKM. The CDR3 nucleotides are TGTGCCAGCAGGACAACTGGGGGGGAGAACTATGGCTACACCTTC. Translated: CASRTTGGENYGYTF.

CDR3 nucleotides: TGTGCCAGCAGCGTAGGGTATAGCGGGGGGATCGACGAGCAGTACTTC. Its translation: CASSVGYSGGIDEQYF. V gene TRBV9 combines with J gene TRBJ2-7; 10 bases agree with TRBD2. In germline, CDR1 is SGDLS, CDR2 YYNGEE. Unmatched junction bases numbered 8, after V lost 0 bases and J lost 5 bases. The CDR3 length is 16 residues.

This clone is a singleton in its sample. V usage is TRBV5-1 and J usage is TRBJ1-1; D gene unclear. V was trimmed by 2 bases and J by 0 bases, leaving 8 bases between them. The CDR3 is made up of 14 amino acids. Germline assignment: CDR1 SGHRS and CDR2 YFSETQ. This chain's CDR3 is CASSFAELNTEAFF. CDR3 in DNA: TGCGCCAGCAGCTTTGCCGAGCTGAACACTGAAGCTTTCTTT.

The chain joins TRBV5-5 to TRBJ2-7, with D tentatively TRBD2 (6 bases). This CDR3 spans 16 amino acids. Germline CDR1 SGHKS, CDR2 YYEKEE (reference sequence). V dropped 7 bases and J dropped 3 bases, with 23 bases sitting between them. The CDR3 is CASALQSSVDLYEQYF. The CDR3 DNA sequence: TGTGCCAGCGCACTCCAATCTAGCGTAGATCTCTACGAGCAGTACTTC.